The clone carrying this T cell receptor beta chain was seen many times. Its target is not known. Template for every sorted-subset replicate PCR totaled approximately 0.2 ug DNA, 25,000 to 30,000 T cell genomes. Assay used: immunoSEQ multiplex PCR; TCRdb lists only in-frame clones, some missing. Among about 1 million clones listed, 75% were seen once. This CDR3 has 13 residues. Per the germline V gene, CDR1 is SNHLY and CDR2 is FYNNEI. Trimming pared 2 bases from V and 7 bases from J, leaving 6 bases between. The entry originates in a study of shared clonotypes between healthy human individuals. Study summary: Donor composition was a couple of women and three men, aged 18 to 49. General study points: When compared with the clonotypes that were shared by all four sorted-subset donors, the non-shared clonotypes turned out to have lower generation probabilities. Sharing across four donors was highest in naive CD4 (around 5%) and lowest in memory CD8 (0.4%).

This clonotype was sampled from a man younger than 35 in good health. Input material: memory CD4+ T cells sorted from blood. Subset: CD45RA-negative fraction. This chain joins TRBV2 and TRBJ1-6, with D unclear. The CDR3 loop reads CASSERENSPLHF. The CDR3 coding sequence is TGTGCCAGCAGTGAAAGGGAGAATTCACCCCTCCACTTT.